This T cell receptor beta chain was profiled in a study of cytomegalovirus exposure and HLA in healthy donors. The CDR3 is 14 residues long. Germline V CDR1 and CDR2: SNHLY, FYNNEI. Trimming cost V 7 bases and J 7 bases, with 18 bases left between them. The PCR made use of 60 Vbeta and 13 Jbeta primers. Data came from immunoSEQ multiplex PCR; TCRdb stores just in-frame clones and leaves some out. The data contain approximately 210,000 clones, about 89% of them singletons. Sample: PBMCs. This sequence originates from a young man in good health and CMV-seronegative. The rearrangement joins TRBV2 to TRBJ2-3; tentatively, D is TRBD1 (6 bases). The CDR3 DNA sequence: TGTGCCAGCACCACCCTTGACAGGACTCATACGCAGTATTTT. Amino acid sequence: CASTTLDRTHTQYF.